The TCR beta chain under discussion was sequenced for a study of beta chain features in type 1 diabetes. By way of CD45RO/CCR7/CD25/CD127/CD95/CD27, the CD4+ regulatory, stem cell-like memory, central memory and naive cells were sorted. Germline CDR1 SGHAT, CDR2 FQDESV (reference sequence). The CDR3 length is 15 residues. V lost 3 bases to trimming and J lost 2 bases; unmatched junction nucleotides: 6. Investigators reverse transcribed all isolated RNA, so they sequenced expressed TCRB transcripts. The repertoire was sequenced with immunoSEQ multiplex PCR; TCRdb's copy has only in-frame clones and lacks some. The table shows a few hundred thousand clones, with over 12% occurring only once.

Sequenced sample: naive CD4+ T cells from blood. This receptor was obtained from a young woman in good health. The chain recombines TRBV11-1 with TRBJ2-7; TRBD1 matches at 8 bases. Here the CDR3 DNA reads TGTGCCAGCAGCTTCCAGGGGGCCGGGACCTACGAGCAGTACTTC. It translates to CASSFQGAGTYEQYF.